This T cell receptor (beta chain) appears in the sequencing data of a study of memory CD4+ T cells and cytomegalovirus serostatus. Background on the study: Of the healthy Belgian adults, 9 were CMV seropositive and around 22 seronegative. Study observations and caveats: Of 150 to 200 reported CMV TCRbeta sequences, about 67 were found in memory CD4+ repertoires.

Only in-frame clones appear in the TCRdb table, and some are missing; sequencing was by immunoSEQ multiplex PCR. The sample includes roughly 50,000 clones, around three quarters of them seen just once. This clone was counted only a few times. Its antigen is not known. This CDR3 contains 15 residues. The V segment lost 6 bases and the J segment 1 base; nucleotides outside the gene matches: 10. The sort gate was single viable CD3+CD4+CD8-CD45RO+ cells for memory CD4+ T cells. CMV serostatus came from serum IgG against pp150, pp28, p38, p52. Sequencing was done on a sample of memory CD4+ T cells from blood. The sequence was obtained from an adult in good health and CMV-seronegative. J is TRBJ2-7 and V is TRBV5-3; 7 nucleotides match TRBD2. TRBV5-3 is an ORF; its function is uncertain. The CDR3 region is CARTPVGRASYEQYF. For the CDR3, the DNA is TGTGCCAGAACCCCAGTGGGGAGGGCGTCCTACGAGCAGTACTTC.